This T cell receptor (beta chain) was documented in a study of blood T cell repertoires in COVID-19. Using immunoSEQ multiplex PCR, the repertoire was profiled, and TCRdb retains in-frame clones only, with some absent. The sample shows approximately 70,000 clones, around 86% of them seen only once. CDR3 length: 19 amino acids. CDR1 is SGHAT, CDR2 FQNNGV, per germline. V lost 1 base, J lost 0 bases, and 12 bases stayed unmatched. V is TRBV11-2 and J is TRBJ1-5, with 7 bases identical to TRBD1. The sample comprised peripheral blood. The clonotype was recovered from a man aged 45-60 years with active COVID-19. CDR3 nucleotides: TGTGCCAGCAGCTTAGGCGACAGGGAGGTTGTGTATAGCAATCAGCCCCAGCATTTT. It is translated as CASSLGDREVVYSNQPQHF.